This entry is about one TCR beta chain. This clone has just a few counts. The antigen this receptor binds is unknown. Base qualities are not recorded, but no much larger clone differs from it by a single base. V is shortened by 7 bases, J by 1 base, and the region joining them spans 14 bases. CDR1 LNHDA and CDR2 SQIVND were looked up in the germline V gene (reference sequence). The CDR3 holds 15 amino acids from the cysteine to the phenylalanine. Only the CDR3 DNA is retained, 45 bases long and in frame from the first base. This entry belongs to a study of beta chain features in type 1 diabetes (dated by TCRdb to 2016 to 2018). Regarding the research as a whole: Mean age, gender distribution, total cell number and subset yield did not differ between patients and healthy donors. A total of around 110,000,000 sorted cells were examined across all samples, and a strong correlation was observed between cell number per subset and RNA yield. The study compared TCRB repertoires of sorted circulating CD4+ T cell subsets between recently diagnosed type 1 diabetes patients and matched healthy donors. Naive and central memory subsets were obtained from all 30 or so donors, but regulatory and stem cell-like memory subsets were isolated from only 8 patients and 8 healthy donors.

Each donor gave one peripheral blood draw, averaging approximately 120 mL, which was collected into heparinised tubes. A BD FACSAria II and a panel including CD45RO, CCR7, CD25, CD127, CD95 and CD27 were used to sort naive, central memory, regulatory and stem cell-like memory CD4+ T cells. All sorted populations exceeded 98% purity. Right away, PBMCs were isolated by Lymphoprep density gradient centrifugation and were stained directly, with no culture step. Samples were stained and sorted in pairs, with one healthy donor and one patient per experiment, so that batch effects were minimized. Points the paper makes about the study in general: A moderate but significant shortening of TCRB CDR3 length was observed in type 1 diabetes patients in all four CD4+ subsets. Because small numbers of individuals were included in the HLA sub-analyses, any influence of HLA type on TCRB rearrangement was left unresolved. Because cDNA rather than genomic DNA was sequenced, highly expressing activated cells could have been over-represented, although no difference in activation and CD3 levels was found between groups. Shorter templates might be favored by PCR, yet because patient and control samples were amplified and corrected together, any such skew would affect both groups equally. The naive, central memory and regulatory TCRB repertoires appeared to resemble one another more closely among patients than among healthy donors. Patients with type 1 diabetes made fewer insertions and deleted more nucleotides at VDJ recombination sites, implying thymic rearrangement abnormalities.

The entire isolated RNA was reverse transcribed using the High Capacity cDNA Reverse Transcription Kit, and thus expressed TCRB transcripts were sequenced. Naive, central memory and regulatory T cell samples underwent deep immunoSEQ sequencing, averaging about 3.3 million total reads per sample. After sorted cells were lysed in RLT buffer, RNA was extracted with DNase-treated RNeasy Micro or Mini kits, with the choice depending on cell number. Each cell subset was processed separately to prevent cross-contamination, with patient and healthy donor samples processed together. TCRB sequences were amplified from cDNA with the immunoSEQ multiplex PCR, producing 87-bp fragments spanning the CDR3 region. Amplicons were sequenced on the Illumina HiSeq platform. The authors' analysis ran thus. PCR bias was corrected computationally using synthetic template baselines, and reads within Hamming distance 2 were collapsed, with unmergeable singletons discarded. Reads were aligned to IMGT to assign V, D and J genes, CDR3 length, and insertions or deletions at six rearrangement sites. Within each subset, clonotype counts were normalized to the number of sorted cells before true diversity and Gini coefficients were calculated with the tcR R package. The overlap coefficient, calculated on TCRB nucleotide sequences, was used to quantify repertoire sharing. As a proxy for the pre-selection repertoire, out-of-frame TCRB sequences from naive cells were analyzed. TCRdb carries this immuneACCESS record with in-frame sequences only. Its versions omit some clonotypes, under half of them owing to an unresolved V gene in the studies checked, with the rest unexplained. The DNA was the basis for D and trimming; V, J and clone size are from that table. The sample table holds approximately 250,000 clones, of which roughly 24% were seen once. The ten largest clones take up around 0.011% of the sample.

Sequencing input: naive CD4+ T cells from blood. The cell subset or site label corresponds to: true naive CD4+ T cells. The V and J genes are TRBV19 and TRBJ2-1; TRBD2 is a weak D gene call, 5 bases matching. This receptor was taken from a woman aged 25-40 years with type 1 diabetes. The CDR3 has the sequence CASKRASRSYNEQFF. The nucleotide sequence is given as TGTGCCAGTAAGAGGGCTAGCAGGTCCTACAATGAGCAGTTCTTC.